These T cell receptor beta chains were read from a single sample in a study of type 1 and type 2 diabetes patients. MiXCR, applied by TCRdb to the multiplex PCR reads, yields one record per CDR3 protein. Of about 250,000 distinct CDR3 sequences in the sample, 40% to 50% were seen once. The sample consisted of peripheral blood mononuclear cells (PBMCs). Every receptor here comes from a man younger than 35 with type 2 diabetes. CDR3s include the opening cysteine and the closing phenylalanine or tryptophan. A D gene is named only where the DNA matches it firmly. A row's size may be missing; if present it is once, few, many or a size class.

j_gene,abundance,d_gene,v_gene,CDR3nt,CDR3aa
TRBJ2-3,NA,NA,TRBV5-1,TGCGCCAGCAGCTCGGCGGGCGGATCAGATACGCAGTATTTT,CASSSAGGSDTQYF
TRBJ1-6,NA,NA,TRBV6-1,TGTGCCAGCTGCGAGGGGAATTCACCCCTCCACTTT,CASCEGNSPLHF
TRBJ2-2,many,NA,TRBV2,TGTGCCAGCAGGGATTTAGGGGACCCCCAGAACACCGGGGAGCTGTTTTTT,CASRDLGDPQNTGELFF
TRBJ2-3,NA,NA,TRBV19,TGTGCCAGCTCCAAATGGGGGGGCACAGATACGCAGTATTTT,CASSKWGGTDTQYF
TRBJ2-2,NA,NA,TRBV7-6,TGTGCCAGCAGCTGGGACGGGACCGGGGAGCTGTTTTTT,CASSWDGTGELFF
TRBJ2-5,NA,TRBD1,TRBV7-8,TGTGCCAGCAGCATTATGACAGGGTCAGAGACCCAGTACTTC,CASSIMTGSETQYF
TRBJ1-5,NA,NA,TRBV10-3,TGTGCCATCAGTGAGGGCGGGTCAGGGGCCGATCAGCCCCAGCATTTT,CAISEGGSGADQPQHF
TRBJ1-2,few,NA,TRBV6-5,TGTGCCAGCAGTTCGTCCGTAGGCTATGGCTACACCTTC,CASSSSVGYGYTF
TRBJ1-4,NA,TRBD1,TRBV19,TGTGCCAGTAGTCCGACAGGGGGAGTAGGTGAAAAACTGTTTTTT,CASSPTGGVGEKLFF
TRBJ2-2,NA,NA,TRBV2,TGTGCCAGCAGTGAAGAATCCGCCGGGGAGCTGTTTTTT,CASSEESAGELFF
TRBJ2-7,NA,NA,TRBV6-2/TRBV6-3,TGTGCCAGCGCCAATAACTACGAGCAGTACTTC,CASANNYEQYF
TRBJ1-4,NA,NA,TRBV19,TGTGCCAGTAGTACGATCGACAGGAGAAATGAAAAACTGTTTTTT,CASSTIDRRNEKLFF
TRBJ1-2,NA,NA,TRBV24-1,TGTGCCACCATGAGGACTACTAACTATGGCTACACCTTC,CATMRTTNYGYTF
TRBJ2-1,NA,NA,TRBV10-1,TGCGCCAGCAGTGAGTCACGGCGGGTGCTCTCCTACAATGAGCAGTTCTTC,CASSESRRVLSYNEQFF
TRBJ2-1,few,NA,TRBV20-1,TGCAGTGCTCGGACCGGCAGCCGGTGGGATGAGCAGTTCTTC,CSARTGSRWDEQFF
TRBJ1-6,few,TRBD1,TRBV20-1,TGCAGTGCTAGGGGCCACAGGGGAGCAAGGCTTAATTCACCCCTCCACTTT,CSARGHRGARLNSPLHF
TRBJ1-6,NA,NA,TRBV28,TGTGCCAGCACCACAGCGAATTCACCCCTCCACTTT,CASTTANSPLHF
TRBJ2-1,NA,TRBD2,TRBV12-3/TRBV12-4,TGTGCCAGCAGTGATGGGGGGGGAGCTTACATCAATGAGCAGTCCTTC,CASSDGGGAYINEQSF
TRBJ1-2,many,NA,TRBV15,TGTGCCACCAGCAGAGATACAGATTTGGACGGCTACACCTTC,CATSRDTDLDGYTF
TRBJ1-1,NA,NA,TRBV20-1,TGCAGTGCTAGAGATATGGGGGTCACTGAAGCTTTCTTT,CSARDMGVTEAFF
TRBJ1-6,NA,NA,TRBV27,TGTGCCAGCAGTTTATCAAGAAATTCACCCCTCCACTTT,CASSLSRNSPLHF
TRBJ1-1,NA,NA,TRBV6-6,TGTGCCAGCAGTTATTTGGATTCGGCTTTCTTT,CASSYLDSAFF
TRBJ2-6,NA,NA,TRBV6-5,TGTGCCAGCAGTTACTCGGCAGGTTCTGGGGCCAACGTCCTGACTTTC,CASSYSAGSGANVLTF
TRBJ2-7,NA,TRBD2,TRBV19,TGTGCCAGTAGTACTGGACTAGCAGGCTACGAGCAGTACTTC,CASSTGLAGYEQYF
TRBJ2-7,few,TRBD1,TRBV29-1,TGCAGCGCGACCGGGACAGGGGGGTACGAGCAGTACTTC,CSATGTGGYEQYF
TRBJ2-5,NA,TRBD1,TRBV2,TGTGCCATCAGTGAGGGGGACAGCCAAGAGACCCAGTACTTC,CAISEGDSQETQYF
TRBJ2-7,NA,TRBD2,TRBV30,TGTGCCTGGAGTGGAGATTCTAGCGGGAGGACCAATACCTACGAGCAGTACTTC,CAWSGDSSGRTNTYEQYF
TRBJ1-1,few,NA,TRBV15,TGTGCCACCAGCAGAGCCACGATCCCTCCAGCCAACAGAGCTTTCTTT,CATSRATIPPANRAFF
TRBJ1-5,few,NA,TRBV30,TGTGCCTGGAGTGTCGGGTCTACCTTGCAGCCCCAGCATTTT,CAWSVGSTLQPQHF
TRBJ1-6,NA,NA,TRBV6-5,TGTGCCAGCAGCCCTAACACGAATTCACCCCTCCACTTT,CASSPNTNSPLHF
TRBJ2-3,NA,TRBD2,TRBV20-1,TGCAGTCCCGGGGGAGGAGCGGGGCCCACAGATACGCAGTATTTT,CSPGGGAGPTDTQYF
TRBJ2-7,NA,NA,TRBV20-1,TGCAGTGCTCGGGACCGATCCACCTACGAGCAGTACTTC,CSARDRSTYEQYF
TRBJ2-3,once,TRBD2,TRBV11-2,TGTGCCAGCAGCGTTGGACTAGCGGCCACAGATACGCAGTATTTT,CASSVGLAATDTQYF
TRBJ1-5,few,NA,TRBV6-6,TGTGCCAGCAGTTGGCTTTATAGCAATCAGCCCCAGCATTTT,CASSWLYSNQPQHF
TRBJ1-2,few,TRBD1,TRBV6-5,TGTGCCAGCAGTAGGGACAGGGTCGATGGCTACACCTTC,CASSRDRVDGYTF
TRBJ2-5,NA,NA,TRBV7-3,TGTGCCAGCAGCCCAACGCCGGGTAGTCTTGAGACCCAGTACTTC,CASSPTPGSLETQYF
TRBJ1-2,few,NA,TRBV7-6,TGTGCCAGCAGCAACAGGGAACTCGGCGATGGCTACACCTTC,CASSNRELGDGYTF
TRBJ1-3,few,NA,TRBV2,TGTGCCAGCAGTTTACGGAGCGGAAACACCATATATTTT,CASSLRSGNTIYF
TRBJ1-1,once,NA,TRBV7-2,TGTGCCAGCAGCTTCGGAGGCAACGTCGAAGCTTTCTTT,CASSFGGNVEAFF
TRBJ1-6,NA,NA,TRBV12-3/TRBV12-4,TGTGCCAGCAGTTTTCTGGGAAATTCACCCCTCCACTTT,CASSFLGNSPLHF
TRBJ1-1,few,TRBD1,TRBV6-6,TGTGCCAGCAATAGACAGGGGGCAGTTACTGAAGCTTTCTTT,CASNRQGAVTEAFF
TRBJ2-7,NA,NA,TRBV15,TGTGCCACCAGCAGAGATCTTACCAGGGGCCACGAGCAGTACTTC,CATSRDLTRGHEQYF
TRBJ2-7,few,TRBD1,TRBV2,TGTGCCAGCAATCGGGACAGGAACGAGCAGTACTTC,CASNRDRNEQYF
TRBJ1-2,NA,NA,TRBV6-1,TGTGCCAGCAGTTCCACAGGAGGTTGGGGCTACACCTTC,CASSSTGGWGYTF
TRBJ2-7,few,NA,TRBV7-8,TGTGCCAGCAGCTTAGATGGGCTGACCAGGACAGACTTCTACGAGCAGTACTTC,CASSLDGLTRTDFYEQYF
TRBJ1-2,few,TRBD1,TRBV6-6,TGTGCCAGCACCTATGGACAGGGGAACTATGGCTACACCTTC,CASTYGQGNYGYTF
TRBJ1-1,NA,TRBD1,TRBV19,TGCGCCAGCCGCCCGGGACAGCACACTGAAGCTTTCTTT,CASRPGQHTEAFF
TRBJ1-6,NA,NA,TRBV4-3,TGCGCCAGCAGCCAAGATCGGGGCGGGCGGTCACCCCTCCACTTT,CASSQDRGGRSPLHF
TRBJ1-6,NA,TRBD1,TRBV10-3,TGTGCCAGCAGTCCCTACCCCGGGACAGGAGGGGATTCACCCCTCCACTTT,CASSPYPGTGGDSPLHF
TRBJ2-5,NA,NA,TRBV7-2,TGTGCCAGCAGTTTCGGACTTCAGGGAGAGACCCAGTACTTC,CASSFGLQGETQYF
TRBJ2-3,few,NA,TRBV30,TGTGCCTGGAGTTGGTCGGTTGGGGATACGCAGTATTTT,CAWSWSVGDTQYF
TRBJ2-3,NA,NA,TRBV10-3,TGTGCCATGGCGCCTACCACAGATACGCAGTATTTT,CAMAPTTDTQYF
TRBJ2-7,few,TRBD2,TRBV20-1,TGCAGTGCTAGAGAATTACTAGCGGGAGTGTACGAGCAGTACTTC,CSARELLAGVYEQYF
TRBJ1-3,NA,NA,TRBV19,TGTGCCAGTAGTGGGGGGTCCTCTGGAAACACCATATATTTT,CASSGGSSGNTIYF